This T cell receptor beta chain was observed in a study of CD8 T cells in ankylosing spondylitis (dated by TCRdb to about 2017). Background on the whole study: T cell receptor beta repertoires were profiled in healthy donors and ankylosing spondylitis patients so that disease-linked TCR variants could be found. The full study cohort was made up of 25 ankylosing spondylitis patients and more than 90 healthy donors. Peripheral blood was sampled, and synovial fluid was additionally collected from ankylosing spondylitis patients.

With regard to this clonotype: Its antigen has not been determined. No much larger clone exists at a distance of one base, and base qualities are not known.

V is shortened by 1 base, J by 6 bases, and the region joining them spans 7 bases. From a lookup of the germline V gene, CDR1 and CDR2 are SGHVS and FNYEAQ. From cysteine to phenylalanine, the CDR3 is 12 amino acids long. The CDR3 DNA has 36 bases and is translated from base 1. The paper as a whole reports these results and caveats: The disease-linked clones had a CD8+ phenotype and were found at relatively low frequencies in peripheral blood. Some motif variants were previously reported in synovial fluid and blood of reactive arthritis patients, suggesting common disease-initiation mechanisms. The disease-linked clones were reported as significantly enriched in matched synovial fluid samples from ankylosing spondylitis patients. Blood from ankylosing spondylitis patients appeared to be characterized by a TCR beta motif made up of several highly homologous amino acid variants.

Instrument used: Illumina HiSeq 2500. Quantitative 5'-RACE with molecular barcodes was the method used to prepare the TCR beta libraries. The study's processing was this. Disease-linked TCR variants were identified with a new computational method built on a probabilistic model of VDJ rearrangement. The public sequencing data were trimmed at Q25 with fastp and processed into clonotypes with MiXCR by TCRdb, which kept only in-frame beta chains. Identical CDR3 proteins give one entry, which carries the most common genes and DNA. Clone size and V and J calls follow TCRdb, not the original study. The sample includes a few hundred thousand distinct CDR3 sequences, with over 15% observed a single time. The ten largest clones represent about a third of the sample.

The receptor was derived from a male donor with ankylosing spondylitis or in good health (not recorded which). The sequenced material came from blood, either unsorted or a sorted T cell fraction (not recorded which). The sequence links TRBV7-6 to TRBJ2-7; the D gene is possibly TRBD2, with 5 bases matching. DNA sequence: TGTGCCAGCAGCTTAGGAGCGGCCGAGCAGTACTTC. Translation gives CASSLGAAEQYF. The entire variable domain, with the stretches around the CDR3 drawn from the reference TRBV7-6 and TRBJ2-7 proteins, is GAGVSQSPRYKVTKRGQDVALRCDPISGHVSLYWYRQALGQGPEFLTYFNYEAQQDKSGLPNDRFSAERPEGSISTLTIQRTEQRDSAMYRCASSLGAAEQYFGPGTRLTVT.